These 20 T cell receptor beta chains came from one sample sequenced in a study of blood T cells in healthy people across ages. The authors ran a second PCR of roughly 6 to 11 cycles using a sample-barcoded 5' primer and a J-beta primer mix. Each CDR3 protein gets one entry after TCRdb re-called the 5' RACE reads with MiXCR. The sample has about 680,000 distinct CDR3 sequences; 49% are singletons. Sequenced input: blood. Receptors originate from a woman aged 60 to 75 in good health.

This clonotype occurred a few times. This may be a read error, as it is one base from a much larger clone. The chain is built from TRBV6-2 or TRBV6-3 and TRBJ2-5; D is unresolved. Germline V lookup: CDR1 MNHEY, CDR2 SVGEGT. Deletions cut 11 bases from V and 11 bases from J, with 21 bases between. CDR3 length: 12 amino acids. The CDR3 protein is CAVSESYNEQYF. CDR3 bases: TGTGCCGTAAGTGAGAGCTACAATGAGCAGTACTTC.

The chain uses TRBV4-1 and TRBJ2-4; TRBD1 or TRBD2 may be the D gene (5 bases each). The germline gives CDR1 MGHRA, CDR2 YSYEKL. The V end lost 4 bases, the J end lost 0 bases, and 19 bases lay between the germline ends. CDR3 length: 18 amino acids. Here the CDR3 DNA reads TGCGCCAGCAGCCCCCCCGGGACGCTTACTCTAGCCAAAAACATTCAGTACTTC. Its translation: CASSPPGTLTLAKNIQYF.

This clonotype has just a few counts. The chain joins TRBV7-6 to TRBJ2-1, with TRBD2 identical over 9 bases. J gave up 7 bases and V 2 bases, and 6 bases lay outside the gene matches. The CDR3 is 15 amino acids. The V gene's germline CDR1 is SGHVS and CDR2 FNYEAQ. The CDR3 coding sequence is TGTGCCAGCAGCTTAACAGGCGGGAGGGGGAATGAGCAGTTCTTC. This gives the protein CASSLTGGRGNEQFF.

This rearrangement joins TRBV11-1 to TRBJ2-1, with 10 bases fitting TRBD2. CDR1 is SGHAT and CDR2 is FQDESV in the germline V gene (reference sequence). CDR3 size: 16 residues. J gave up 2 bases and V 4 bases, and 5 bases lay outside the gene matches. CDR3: CASSSYSGGTYNEQFF. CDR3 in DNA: TGTGCCAGCAGCTCATATAGCGGGGGGACCTACAATGAGCAGTTCTTC.

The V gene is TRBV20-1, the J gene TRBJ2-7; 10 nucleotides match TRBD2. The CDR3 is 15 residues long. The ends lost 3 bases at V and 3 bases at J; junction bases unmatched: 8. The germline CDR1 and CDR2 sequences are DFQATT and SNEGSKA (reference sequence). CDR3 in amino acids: CSARVAGGNFYEQYF. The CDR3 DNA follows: TGCAGTGCTAGGGTAGCGGGAGGCAACTTCTACGAGCAGTACTTC.

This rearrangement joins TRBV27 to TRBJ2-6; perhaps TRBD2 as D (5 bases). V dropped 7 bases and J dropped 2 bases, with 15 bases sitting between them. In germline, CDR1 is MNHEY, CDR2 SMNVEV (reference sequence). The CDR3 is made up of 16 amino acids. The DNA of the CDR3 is TGTGCCAGCACCCCACGGGGAAGGACTGGGGCCAACGTCCTGACTTTC. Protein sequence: CASTPRGRTGANVLTF. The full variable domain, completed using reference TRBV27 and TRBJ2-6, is EAQVTQNPRYLITVTGKKLTVTCSQNMNHEYMSWYRQDPGLGLRQIYYSMNVEVTDKGDVPEGYKVSRKEKRNFPLILESPSPNQTSLYFCASTPRGRTGANVLTFGAGSRLTVL.

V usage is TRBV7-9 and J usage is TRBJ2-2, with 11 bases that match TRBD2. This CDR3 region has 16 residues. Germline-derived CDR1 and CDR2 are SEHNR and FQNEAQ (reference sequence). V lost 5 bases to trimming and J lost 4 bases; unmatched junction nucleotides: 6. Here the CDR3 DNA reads TGTGCCAGCAGCCGACTAGCGGGAAGTAGCACCGGGGAGCTGTTTTTT. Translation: CASSRLAGSSTGELFF.

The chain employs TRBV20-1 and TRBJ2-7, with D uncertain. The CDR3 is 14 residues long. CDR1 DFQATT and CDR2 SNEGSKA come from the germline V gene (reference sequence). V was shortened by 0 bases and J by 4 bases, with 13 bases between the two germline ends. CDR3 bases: TGCAGTGCTAGAGAATCACCCACAGATTACGAGCAGTACTTC. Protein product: CSARESPTDYEQYF.

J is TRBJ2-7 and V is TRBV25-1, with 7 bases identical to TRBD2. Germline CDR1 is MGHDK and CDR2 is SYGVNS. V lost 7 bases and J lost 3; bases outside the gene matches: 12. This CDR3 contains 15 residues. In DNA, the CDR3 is TGTGCCAGCATCCTAAAGGGACTACACCGCTACGAGCAGTACTTC. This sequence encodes CASILKGLHRYEQYF.

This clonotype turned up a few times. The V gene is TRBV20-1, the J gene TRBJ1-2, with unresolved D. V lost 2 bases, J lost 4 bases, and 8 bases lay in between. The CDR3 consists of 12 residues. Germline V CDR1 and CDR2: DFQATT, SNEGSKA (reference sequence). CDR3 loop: CSARSRSYGYTF. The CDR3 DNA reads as TGCAGTGCTAGAAGTAGGTCCTATGGCTACACCTTC.

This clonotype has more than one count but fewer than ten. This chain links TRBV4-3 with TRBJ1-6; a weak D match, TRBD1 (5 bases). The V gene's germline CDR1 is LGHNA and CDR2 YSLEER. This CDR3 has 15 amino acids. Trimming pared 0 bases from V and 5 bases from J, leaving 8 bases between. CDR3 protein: CASSQDQGNNSPLHF. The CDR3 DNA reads TGCGCCAGCAGCCAAGATCAGGGAAATAATTCACCCCTCCACTTT.

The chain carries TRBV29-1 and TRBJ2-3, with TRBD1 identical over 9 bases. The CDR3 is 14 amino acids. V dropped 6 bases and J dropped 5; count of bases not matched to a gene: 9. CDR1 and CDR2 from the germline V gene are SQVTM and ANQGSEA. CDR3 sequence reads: CSVTTGGIGDTQYF. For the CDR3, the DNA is TGCAGCGTCACAACAGGGGGCATTGGAGATACGCAGTATTTT.

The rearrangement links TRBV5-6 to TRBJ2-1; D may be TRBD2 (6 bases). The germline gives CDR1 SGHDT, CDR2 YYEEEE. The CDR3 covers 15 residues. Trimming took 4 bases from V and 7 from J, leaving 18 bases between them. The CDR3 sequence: CASSPPGLGRNEQFF. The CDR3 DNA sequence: TGTGCCAGCAGCCCTCCCGGATTGGGGAGGAATGAGCAGTTCTTC.

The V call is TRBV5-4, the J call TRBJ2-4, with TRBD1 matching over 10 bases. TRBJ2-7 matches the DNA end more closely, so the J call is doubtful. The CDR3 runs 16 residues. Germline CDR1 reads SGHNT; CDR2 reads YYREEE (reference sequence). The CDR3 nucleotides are TGTGCCAGCAGCGCCGCGACAGGGGGCGAACCCCCCGAGCAGTACTTC. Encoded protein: CASSAATGGEPPEQYF.

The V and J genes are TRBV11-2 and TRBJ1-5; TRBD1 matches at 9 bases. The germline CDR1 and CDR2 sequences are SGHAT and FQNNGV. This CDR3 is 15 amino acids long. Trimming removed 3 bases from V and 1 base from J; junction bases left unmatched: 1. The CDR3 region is CASSLGTGSNQPQHF. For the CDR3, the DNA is TGTGCCAGCAGCTTGGGGACAGGGAGCAATCAGCCCCAGCATTTT.

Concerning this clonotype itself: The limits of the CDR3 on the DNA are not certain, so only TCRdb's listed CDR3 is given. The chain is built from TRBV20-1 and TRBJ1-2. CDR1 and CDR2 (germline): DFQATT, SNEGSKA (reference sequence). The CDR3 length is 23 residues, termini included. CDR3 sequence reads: CSDGRVDYGYTFGSGWVDYGYTF.

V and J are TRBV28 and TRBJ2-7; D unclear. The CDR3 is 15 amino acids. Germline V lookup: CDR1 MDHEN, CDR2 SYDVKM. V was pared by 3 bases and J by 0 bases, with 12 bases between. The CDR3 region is CASSLLSGTSYEQYF. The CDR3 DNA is TGTGCCAGCAGTTTGCTTTCAGGTACCTCCTACGAGCAGTACTTC.

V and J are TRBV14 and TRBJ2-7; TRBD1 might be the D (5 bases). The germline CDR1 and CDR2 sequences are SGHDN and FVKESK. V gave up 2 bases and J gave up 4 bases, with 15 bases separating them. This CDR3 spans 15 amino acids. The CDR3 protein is CASSQQGIHLYEQYF. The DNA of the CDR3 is TGTGCCAGCAGCCAACAGGGAATCCATCTATACGAGCAGTACTTC.

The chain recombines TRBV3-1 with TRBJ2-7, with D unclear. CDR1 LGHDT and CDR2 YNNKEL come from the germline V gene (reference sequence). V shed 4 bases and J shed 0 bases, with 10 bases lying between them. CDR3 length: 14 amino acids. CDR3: CASSRSRSSYEQYF. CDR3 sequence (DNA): TGTGCCAGCAGCCGATCCCGGAGCTCCTACGAGCAGTACTTC.

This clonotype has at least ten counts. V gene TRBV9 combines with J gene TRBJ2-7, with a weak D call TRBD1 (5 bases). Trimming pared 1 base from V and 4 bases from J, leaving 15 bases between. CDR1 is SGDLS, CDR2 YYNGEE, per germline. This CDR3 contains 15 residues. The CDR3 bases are TGTGCCAGCAGCGTAAGTGATGGGGCCCAATACGAGCAGTACTTC. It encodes CASSVSDGAQYEQYF.